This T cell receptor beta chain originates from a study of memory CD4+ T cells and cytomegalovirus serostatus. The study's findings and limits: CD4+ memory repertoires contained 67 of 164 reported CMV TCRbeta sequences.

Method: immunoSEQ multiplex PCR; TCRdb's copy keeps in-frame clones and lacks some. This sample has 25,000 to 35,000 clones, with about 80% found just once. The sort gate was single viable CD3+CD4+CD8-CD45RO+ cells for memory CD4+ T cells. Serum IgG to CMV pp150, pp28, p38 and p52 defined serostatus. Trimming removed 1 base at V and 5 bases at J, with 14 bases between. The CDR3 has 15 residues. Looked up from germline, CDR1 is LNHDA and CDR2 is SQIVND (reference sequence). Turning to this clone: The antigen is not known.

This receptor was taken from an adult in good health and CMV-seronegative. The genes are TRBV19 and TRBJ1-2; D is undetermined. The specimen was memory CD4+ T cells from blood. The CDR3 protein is CASSIGTSRTYGYTF. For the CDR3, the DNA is TGTGCCAGTAGTATAGGGACGTCGCGAACGTATGGCTACACCTTC.